The text below deals with one T cell receptor (beta chain). Its antigen is unidentified. Samples came from healthy bone marrow donors. This entry belongs to a study of cytomegalovirus exposure and HLA in healthy donors. The PCR used 60 Vbeta and 13 Jbeta primers. Original methodology: Around 76 million unique TCR beta chains, roughly 11 million shared, were counted in a later analysis. Some clones are missing from TCRdb's copy, which holds only in-frame ones; the method was immunoSEQ multiplex PCR. The V and J calls and the clone size are those of that table, but D and trimming were determined from the DNA. The data hold 100,000 to 150,000 clones, with roughly 83% observed a single time. Findings and caveats of the study: Later, an analysis showed that TCR beta chains associated with HLA were more clonally expanded than others that were equally common. Earlier analysis looked at TCR beta V segments, and most were productive about 90% or about 30% of the time.

V was pared by 6 bases and J by 1 base, with 9 bases between. The CDR3 contains 14 residues. Germline values: CDR1 KGHSH, CDR2 LQKENI. Sequences were obtained from PBMCs. The TCR comes from a man younger than 35 in good health and CMV-seropositive. The V and J genes are TRBV18 and TRBJ1-4; no definite D call. The CDR3: CASSQRVTNEKLFF. In DNA form, the CDR3 reads TGTGCCAGCTCGCAACGGGTAACTAATGAAAAACTGTTTTTT. The whole variable domain, remainder taken from reference TRBV18 and TRBJ1-4, is NAGVMQNPRHLVRRRGQEARLRCSPMKGHSHVYWYRQLPEEGLKFMVYLQKENIIDESGMPKERFSAEFPKEGPSILRIQQVVRGDSAAYFCASSQRVTNEKLFFGSGTQLSVL.